This TCR beta chain comes out of a study of T cells in Graves' hyperthyroidism and ophthalmopathy. Study at large: Peripheral blood was secured at the point of initial diagnosis, before any treatment.

CDR1 is SGHVS, CDR2 FQNEAQ, per germline. The ends lost 4 bases at V and 2 bases at J; junction bases unmatched: 6. The CDR3 has 17 residues. This clonotype was counted many times. Amplified TCR beta CDR3 regions came from RNA transcripts. An initial round of RT-PCR targeting the TCR CDR3 relied on the HTBI primer set. TCRdb ran MiXCR on the multiplex PCR reads and lists one entry per CDR3 protein. Among around 490,000 distinct CDR3 sequences listed, about 20% were seen once. The receptor's source is a man aged 35 to 55 with Graves' ophthalmopathy. The chain uses TRBV7-8 and TRBJ2-5, with 14 bases that match TRBD2. The sequencing input was blood. This CDR3 is CASSSGLAGGKQETQYF. The CDR3 bases are TGTGCCAGCAGCTCCGGACTAGCGGGAGGCAAACAAGAGACCCAGTACTTC.